This T cell receptor (beta chain) was captured in a study of blood T cell repertoires in COVID-19. The wider study: The analysed material was cDNA or gDNA that came from T cells, B-cell-depleted T cells, or PBMCs.

Trimming shortened V by 4 bases and J by 0 bases, and 7 bases separated the two germline ends. Per the germline V gene, CDR1 is LGHDT and CDR2 is YNNKEL (reference sequence). This CDR3 spans 14 amino acids. Assay: immunoSEQ multiplex PCR; the TCRdb copy retains only in-frame clones and omits some. The sample yields roughly 73,000 clones, 89% seen once. This chain joins TRBV3-1 (or the pseudogene TRBV3-2) and TRBJ1-3, with D perhaps matching TRBD1 (5 bases). Sequencing used peripheral blood. The source is an elderly man with acute or convalescent COVID-19. The CDR3: CASSPGLSGNTIYF. The CDR3 region has the DNA TGTGCCAGCAGCCCAGGGCTCTCTGGAAACACCATATATTTT.